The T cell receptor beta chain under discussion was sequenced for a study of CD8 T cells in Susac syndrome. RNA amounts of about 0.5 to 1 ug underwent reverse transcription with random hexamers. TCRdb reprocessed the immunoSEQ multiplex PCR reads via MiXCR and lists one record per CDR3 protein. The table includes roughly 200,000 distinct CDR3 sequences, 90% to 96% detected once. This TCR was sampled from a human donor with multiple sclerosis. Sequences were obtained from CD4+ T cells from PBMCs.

CDR3 nucleotides: TGCAGTGCTAGAGCCAACACCTATACGCAGTATTTT. Translation: CSARANTYTQYF. The rearrangement links TRBV20-1 to TRBJ2-3; D is uncertain. Trimming cost V 1 base and J 7 bases, with 9 bases left between them. CDR1 is DFQATT, CDR2 SNEGSKA, per germline (reference sequence). The CDR3 totals 12 residues.